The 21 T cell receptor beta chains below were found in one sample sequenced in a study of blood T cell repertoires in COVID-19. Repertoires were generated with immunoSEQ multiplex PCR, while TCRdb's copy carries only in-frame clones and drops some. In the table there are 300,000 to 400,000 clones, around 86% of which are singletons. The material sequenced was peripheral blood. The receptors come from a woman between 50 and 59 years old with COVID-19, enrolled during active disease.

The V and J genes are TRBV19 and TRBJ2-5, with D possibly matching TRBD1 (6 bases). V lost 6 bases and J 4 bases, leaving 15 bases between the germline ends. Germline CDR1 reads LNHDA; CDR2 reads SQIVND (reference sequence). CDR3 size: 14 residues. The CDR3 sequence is CASSLGHIGETQYF. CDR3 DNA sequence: TGTGCCAGTAGCTTGGGACATATTGGAGAGACCCAGTACTTC.

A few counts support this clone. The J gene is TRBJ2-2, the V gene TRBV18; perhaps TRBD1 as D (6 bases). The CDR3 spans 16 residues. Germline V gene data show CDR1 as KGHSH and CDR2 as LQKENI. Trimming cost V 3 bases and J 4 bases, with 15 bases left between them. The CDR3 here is CASSPLRGTLTGELFF. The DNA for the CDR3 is TGTGCCAGCTCACCTTTAAGGGGGACACTCACCGGGGAGCTGTTTTTT.

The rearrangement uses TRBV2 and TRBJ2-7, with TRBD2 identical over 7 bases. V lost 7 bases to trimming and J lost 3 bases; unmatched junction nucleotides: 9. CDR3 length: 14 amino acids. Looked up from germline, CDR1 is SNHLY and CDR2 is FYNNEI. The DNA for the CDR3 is TGTGCCAGCAATCCGGACGGACTAGACTACGAGCAGTACTTC. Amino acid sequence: CASNPDGLDYEQYF.

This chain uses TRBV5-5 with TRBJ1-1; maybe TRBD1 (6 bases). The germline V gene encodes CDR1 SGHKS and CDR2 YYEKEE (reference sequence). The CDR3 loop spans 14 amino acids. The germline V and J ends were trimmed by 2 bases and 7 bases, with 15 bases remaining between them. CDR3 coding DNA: TGTGCCAGCAGCTTTTACGATAACAGGGATGAAGCTTTCTTT. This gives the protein CASSFYDNRDEAFF. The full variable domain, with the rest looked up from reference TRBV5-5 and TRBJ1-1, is DAGVTQSPTHLIKTRGQQVTLRCSPISGHKSVSWYQQVLGQGPQFIFQYYEKEERGRGNFPDRFSARQFPNYSSELNVNALLLGDSALYLCASSFYDNRDEAFFGQGTRLTVV.

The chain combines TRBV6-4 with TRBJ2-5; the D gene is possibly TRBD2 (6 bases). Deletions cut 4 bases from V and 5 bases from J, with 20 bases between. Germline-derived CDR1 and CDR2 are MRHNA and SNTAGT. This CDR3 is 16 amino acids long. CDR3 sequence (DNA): TGTGCCAGCAGTGCCCAGGGCGGGGTTTTACTCGAGACCCAGTACTTC. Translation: CASSAQGGVLLETQYF.

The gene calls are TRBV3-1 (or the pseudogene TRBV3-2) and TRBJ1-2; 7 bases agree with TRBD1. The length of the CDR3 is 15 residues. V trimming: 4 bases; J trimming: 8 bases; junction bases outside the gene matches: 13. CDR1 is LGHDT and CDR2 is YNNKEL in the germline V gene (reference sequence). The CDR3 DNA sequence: TGTGCCAGCAGCCCAGTAGACAGGGTCGGTATCGGCTACACCTTC. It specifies CASSPVDRVGIGYTF.

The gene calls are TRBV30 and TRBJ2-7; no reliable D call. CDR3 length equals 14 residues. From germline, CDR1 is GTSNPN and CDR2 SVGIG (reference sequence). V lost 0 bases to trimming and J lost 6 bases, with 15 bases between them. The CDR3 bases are TGTGCCTGGAGTGTTGCTCCTCGCATAGCCGAGCAGTACTTC. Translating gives CAWSVAPRIAEQYF.

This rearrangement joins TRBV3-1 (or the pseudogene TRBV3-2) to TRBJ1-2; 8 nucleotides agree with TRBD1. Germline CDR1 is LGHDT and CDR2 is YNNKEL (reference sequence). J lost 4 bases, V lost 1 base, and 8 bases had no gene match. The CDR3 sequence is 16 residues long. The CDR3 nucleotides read TGTGCCAGCAGCCAAGGTCAGGGGGCGTCAGGCTATGGCTACACCTTC. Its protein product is CASSQGQGASGYGYTF.

This chain's CDR3 is CASSRTGARPQHF. The CDR3 DNA is TGTGCCAGCAGCAGGACAGGGGCGAGGCCCCAGCATTTT. V usage is TRBV6-5 and J usage is TRBJ1-5, with 9 nucleotides matching TRBD1. Germline V CDR1 and CDR2: MNHEY, SVGAGI. This CDR3 comprises 13 residues. J was trimmed by 9 bases and V by 6 bases; bases with no gene match: 6.

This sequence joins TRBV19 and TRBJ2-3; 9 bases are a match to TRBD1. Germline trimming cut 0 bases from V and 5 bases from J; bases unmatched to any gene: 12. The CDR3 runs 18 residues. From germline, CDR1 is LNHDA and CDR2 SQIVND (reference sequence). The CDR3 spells CASSIDNRGPPFGDTQYF. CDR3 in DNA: TGTGCCAGTAGTATAGATAACAGGGGGCCTCCGTTCGGAGATACGCAGTATTTT. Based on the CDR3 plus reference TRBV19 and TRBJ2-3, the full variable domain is DGGITQSPKYLFRKEGQNVTLSCEQNLNHDAMYWYRQDPGQGLRLIYYSQIVNDFQKGDIAEGYSVSREKKESFPLTVTSAQKNPTAFYLCASSIDNRGPPFGDTQYFGPGTRLTVL.

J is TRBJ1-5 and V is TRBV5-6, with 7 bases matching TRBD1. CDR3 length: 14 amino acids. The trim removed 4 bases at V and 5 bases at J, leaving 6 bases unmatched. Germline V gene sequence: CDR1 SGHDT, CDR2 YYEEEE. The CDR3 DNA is TGTGCCAGCAGCCGGGGGACAGCCTATCAGCCCCAGCATTTT. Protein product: CASSRGTAYQPQHF.

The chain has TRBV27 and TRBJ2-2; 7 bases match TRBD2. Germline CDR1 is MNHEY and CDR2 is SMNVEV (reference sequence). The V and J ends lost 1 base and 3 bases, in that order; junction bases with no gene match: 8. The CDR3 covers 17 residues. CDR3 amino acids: CASSLWLAGVDTGELFF. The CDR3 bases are TGTGCCAGCAGTTTATGGTTAGCGGGTGTTGACACCGGGGAGCTGTTTTTT.

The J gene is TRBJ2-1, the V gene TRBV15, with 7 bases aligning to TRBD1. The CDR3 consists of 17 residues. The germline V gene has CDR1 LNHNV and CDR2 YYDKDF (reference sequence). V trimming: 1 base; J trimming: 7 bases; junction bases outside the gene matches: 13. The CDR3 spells CATSRVSGPGGRNEQFF. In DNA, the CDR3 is TGTGCCACCAGCAGAGTATCAGGGCCAGGGGGAAGGAATGAGCAGTTCTTC. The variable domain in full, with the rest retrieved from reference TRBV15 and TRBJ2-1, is DAMVIQNPRYQVTQFGKPVTLSCSQTLNHNVMYWYQQKSSQAPKLLFHYYDKDFNNEADTPDNFQSRRPNTSFCFLDIRSPGLGDTAMYLCATSRVSGPGGRNEQFFGPGTRLTVL.

CDR3 nucleotide sequence: TGTGCCACCAGTGATTCCGGGGTTACTCAGCCCCAGCATTTT. It is translated as CATSDSGVTQPQHF. The chain uses TRBV24-1 and TRBJ1-5; D unclear. The CDR3 spans 14 residues. Per germline, CDR1 KGHDR and CDR2 SFDVKD. Trimming shortened V by 2 bases and J by 6 bases, and 10 bases separated the two germline ends.

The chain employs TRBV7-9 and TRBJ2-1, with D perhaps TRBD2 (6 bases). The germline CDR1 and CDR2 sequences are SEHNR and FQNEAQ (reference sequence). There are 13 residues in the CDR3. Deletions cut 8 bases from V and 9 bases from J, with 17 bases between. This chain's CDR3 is CASWRRRGSEQFF. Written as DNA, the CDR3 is TGTGCCAGCTGGAGGAGGAGGGGTTCTGAGCAGTTCTTC.

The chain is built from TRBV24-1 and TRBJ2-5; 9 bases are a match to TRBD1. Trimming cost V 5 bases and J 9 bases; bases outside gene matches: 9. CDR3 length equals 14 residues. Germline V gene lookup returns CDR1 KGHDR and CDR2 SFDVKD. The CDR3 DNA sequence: TGTGCCACCAGTGCTGGACAGGGGCCAGGGGCCCAGTACTTC. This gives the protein CATSAGQGPGAQYF.

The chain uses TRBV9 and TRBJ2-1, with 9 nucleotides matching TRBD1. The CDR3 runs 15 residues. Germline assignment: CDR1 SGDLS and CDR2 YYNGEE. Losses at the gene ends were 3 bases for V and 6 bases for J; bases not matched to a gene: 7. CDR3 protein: CASSEQGAVGNEQFF. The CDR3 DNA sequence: TGTGCCAGCAGCGAACAGGGGGCTGTGGGCAATGAGCAGTTCTTC. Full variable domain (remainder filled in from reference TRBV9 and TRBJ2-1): DSGVTQTPKHLITATGQRVTLRCSPRSGDLSVYWYQQSLDQGLQFLIQYYNGEERAKGNILERFSAQQFPDLHSELNLSSLELGDSALYFCASSEQGAVGNEQFFGPGTRLTVL.

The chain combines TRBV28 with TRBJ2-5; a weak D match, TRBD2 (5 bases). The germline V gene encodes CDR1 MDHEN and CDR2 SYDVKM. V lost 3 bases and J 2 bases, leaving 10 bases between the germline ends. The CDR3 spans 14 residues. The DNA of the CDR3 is TGTGCCAGCAGTTTCGTCCAGCGGCAAGAGACCCAGTACTTC. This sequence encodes CASSFVQRQETQYF.

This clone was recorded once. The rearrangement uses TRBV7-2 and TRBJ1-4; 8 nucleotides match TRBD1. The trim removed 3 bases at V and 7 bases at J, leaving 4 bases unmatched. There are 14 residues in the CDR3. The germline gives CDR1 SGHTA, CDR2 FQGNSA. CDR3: CASSFGTGSEKLFF. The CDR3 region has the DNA TGTGCCAGCAGCTTTGGGACAGGCAGTGAAAAACTGTTTTTT.

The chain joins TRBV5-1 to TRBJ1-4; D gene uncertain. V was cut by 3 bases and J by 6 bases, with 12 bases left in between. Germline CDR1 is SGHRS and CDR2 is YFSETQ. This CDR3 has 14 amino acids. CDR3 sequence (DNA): TGCGCCAGCAGCTCGCGGACCGGGGATGAAAAACTGTTTTTT. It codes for CASSSRTGDEKLFF.

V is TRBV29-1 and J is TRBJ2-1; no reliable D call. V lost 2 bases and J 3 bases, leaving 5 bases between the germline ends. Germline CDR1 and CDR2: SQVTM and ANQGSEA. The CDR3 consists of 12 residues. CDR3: CSVEHSYNEQFF. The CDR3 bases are TGCAGCGTTGAACACAGCTACAATGAGCAGTTCTTC.